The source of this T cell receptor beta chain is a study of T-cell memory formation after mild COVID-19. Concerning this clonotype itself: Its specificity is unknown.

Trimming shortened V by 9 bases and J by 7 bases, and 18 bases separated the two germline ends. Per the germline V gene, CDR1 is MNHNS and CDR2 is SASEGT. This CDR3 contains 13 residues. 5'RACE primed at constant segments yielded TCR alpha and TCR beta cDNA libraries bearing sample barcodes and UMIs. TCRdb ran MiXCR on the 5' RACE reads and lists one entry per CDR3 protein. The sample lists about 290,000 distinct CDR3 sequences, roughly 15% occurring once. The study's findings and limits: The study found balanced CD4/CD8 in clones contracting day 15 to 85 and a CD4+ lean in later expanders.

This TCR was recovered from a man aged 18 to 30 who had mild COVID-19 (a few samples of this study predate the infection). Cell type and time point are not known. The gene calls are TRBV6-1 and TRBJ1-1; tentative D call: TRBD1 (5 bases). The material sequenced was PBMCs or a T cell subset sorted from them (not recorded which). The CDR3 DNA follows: TGTGCCAGGTCACTCTGGGACGGGGATGAAGCTTTCTTT. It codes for CARSLWDGDEAFF.